This TCR beta chain originates from a study of response to subunit inactivated influenza vaccine. Study findings and constraints: The authors put forward the suggestion that each seasonal influenza vaccination may bring in only a limited number of new T cells.

This clonotype was recorded at least ten times. Its antigen remains unknown. The CDR3 is 15 amino acids. Unmatched junction bases numbered 15, after V lost 7 bases and J lost 10 bases. Via MiXCR, TCRdb re-called the RT-PCR reads, giving one row per CDR3 protein. This table holds around 750,000 distinct CDR3 sequences, 20% to 25% found once. Sequencing was performed on PBMCs from blood, taken approximately 5 days after vaccination. V usage is TRBV12-3 or TRBV12-4 and J usage is TRBJ2-1; TRBD2 matches 8 bases. The receptor's source is a man aged 45-65 years who received an inactivated influenza vaccine. The CDR3 region is CASNPGGAALFEQFF. CDR3 DNA sequence: TGTGCCAGCAACCCCGGGGGGGCCGCTCTTTTCGAGCAGTTCTTC.